This passage covers 2 T cell receptor beta chains from one sample sequenced in a study of T cells in localized non-small cell lung cancer. Clones were sequenced by immunoSEQ multiplex PCR, and TCRdb holds only the in-frame ones, with some missing. The table has around 25,000 clones, 86% seen once. Sequenced material: peripheral blood, taken before any cancer treatment. The receptor set was obtained from a male donor at least 60 years old with stage II squamous cell lung carcinoma.

This clone occurred once. The chain couples TRBV29-1 to TRBJ1-2; tentatively, D is TRBD1 (6 bases). V dropped 5 bases and J dropped 7 bases, with 20 bases sitting between them. The CDR3 length is 14 residues. Germline V gene sequence: CDR1 SQVTM, CDR2 ANQGSEA. CDR3 DNA sequence: TGCAGCGTTCACATCGGGACATCCCAGGGTGGCTACACCTTC. This gives the protein CSVHIGTSQGGYTF.

The rearrangement joins TRBV7-2 to TRBJ1-2, with no clear D. V was cut by 2 bases and J by 4 bases, with 17 bases left in between. CDR3 length: 16 residues. Germline assignment: CDR1 SGHTA and CDR2 FQGNSA. The CDR3 spells CASSLKPDGGSYGYTF. CDR3 nucleotides: TGTGCCAGCAGCTTAAAACCGGACGGCGGATCCTATGGCTACACCTTC.